This TCR beta chain was captured by sequencing in a study of CD4 T cells in relation to SARS-CoV-2 and coronaviruses. Study-level background: Negative control cultures got HIV-1 Nef peptides or no peptide.

Unexposed donor CD4+ T cells date from 2011-2018, before the COVID-19 pandemic. The cells were cultured for under twelve days before CD4+ T cells were isolated. Note on this clone: The antigen is not known.

Sequencing was performed with immunoSEQ multiplex PCR; in TCRdb, only in-frame clones are kept and a portion is missing. The profile shows around 20,000 clones, about three fifths of them singletons. This CDR3 has 14 residues. Germline lookup yields CDR1 MNHEY and CDR2 SVGAGI. The junction had 7 bases not matched to a gene; V was cut back by 8 bases and J by 4 bases. Sequenced input: CD4+ T cells from PBMCs, cultured in vitro. J is TRBJ1-3 and V is TRBV6-5; 8 nucleotides agree with TRBD1. The TCR sequence derives from a human donor in good health. The CDR3 reads CASAIRDRGNTIYF. CDR3 nucleotide sequence: TGTGCCAGCGCCATCCGGGACAGGGGAAACACCATATATTTT.